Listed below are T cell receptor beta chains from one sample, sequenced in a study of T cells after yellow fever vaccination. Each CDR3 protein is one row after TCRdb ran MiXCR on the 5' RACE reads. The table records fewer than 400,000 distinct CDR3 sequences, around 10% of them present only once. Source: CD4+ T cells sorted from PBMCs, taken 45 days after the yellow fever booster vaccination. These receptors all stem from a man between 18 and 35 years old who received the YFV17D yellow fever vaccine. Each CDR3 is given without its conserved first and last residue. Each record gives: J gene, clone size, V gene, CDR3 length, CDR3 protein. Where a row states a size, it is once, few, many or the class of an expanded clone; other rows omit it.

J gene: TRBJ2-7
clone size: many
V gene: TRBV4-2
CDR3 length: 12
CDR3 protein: ASSLDRDTYEQY

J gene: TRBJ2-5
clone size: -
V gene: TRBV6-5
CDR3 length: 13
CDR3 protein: ASWPSGTSGQTQY

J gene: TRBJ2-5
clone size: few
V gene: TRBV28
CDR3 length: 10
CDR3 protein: ASSDRAETQY

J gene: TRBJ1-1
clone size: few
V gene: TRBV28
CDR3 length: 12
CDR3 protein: ASSSYDRFTEAF

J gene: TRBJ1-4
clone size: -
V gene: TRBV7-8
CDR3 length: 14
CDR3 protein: ASSLGGGPHGEKLF

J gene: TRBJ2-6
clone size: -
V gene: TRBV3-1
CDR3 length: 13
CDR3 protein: ASSPTGTGANVLT

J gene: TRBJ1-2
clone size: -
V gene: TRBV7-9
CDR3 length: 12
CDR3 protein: ASSLGQSKLGYT

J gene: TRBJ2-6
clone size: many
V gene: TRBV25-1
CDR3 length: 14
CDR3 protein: ASSEYTGAGANVLT

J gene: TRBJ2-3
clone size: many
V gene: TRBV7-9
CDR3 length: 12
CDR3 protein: ASSRGQTTDTQY

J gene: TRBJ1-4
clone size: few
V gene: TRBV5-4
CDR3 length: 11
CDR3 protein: ASSFLNDEKLF

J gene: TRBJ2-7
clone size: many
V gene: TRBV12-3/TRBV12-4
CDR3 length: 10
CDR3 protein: ASSVTSYEQY

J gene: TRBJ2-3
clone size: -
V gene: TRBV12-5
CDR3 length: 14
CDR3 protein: ASGLVRGLAADTQY

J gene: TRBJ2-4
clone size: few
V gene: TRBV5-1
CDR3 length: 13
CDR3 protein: ASSSPGLQGNIQY

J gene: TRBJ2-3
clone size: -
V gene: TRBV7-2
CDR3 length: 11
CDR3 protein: ASSLNEGDTQY

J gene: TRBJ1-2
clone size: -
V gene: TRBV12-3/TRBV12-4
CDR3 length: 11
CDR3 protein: ASTPRRNYGYT

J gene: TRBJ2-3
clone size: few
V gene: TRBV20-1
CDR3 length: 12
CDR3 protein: SARDILAADTQY

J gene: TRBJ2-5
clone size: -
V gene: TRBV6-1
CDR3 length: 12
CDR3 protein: ASTSWVGVETQY

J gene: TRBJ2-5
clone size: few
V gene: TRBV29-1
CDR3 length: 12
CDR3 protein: SVEYTGGAETQY

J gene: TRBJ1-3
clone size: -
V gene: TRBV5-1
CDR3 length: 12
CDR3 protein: ASSLGPSGNTIY

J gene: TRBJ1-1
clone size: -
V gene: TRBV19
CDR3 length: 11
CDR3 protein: ASMFDASTEAF